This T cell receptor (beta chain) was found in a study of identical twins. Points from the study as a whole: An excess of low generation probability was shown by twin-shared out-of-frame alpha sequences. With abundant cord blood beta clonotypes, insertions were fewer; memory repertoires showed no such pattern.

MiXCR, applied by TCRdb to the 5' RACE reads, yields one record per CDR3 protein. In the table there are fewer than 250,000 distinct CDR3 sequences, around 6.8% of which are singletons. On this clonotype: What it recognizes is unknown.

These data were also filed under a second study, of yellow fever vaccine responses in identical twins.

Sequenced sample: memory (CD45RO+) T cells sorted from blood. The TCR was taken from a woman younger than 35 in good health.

In DNA form, the CDR3 reads TGTGCCAGCATACCCGTAGCGGACGGGCCTTACGAGCAGTACTTC. Amino acids: CASIPVADGPYEQYF. This chain joins TRBV6-1 and TRBJ2-7, with D possibly TRBD2 on 6 matching bases. The V end lost 7 bases, the J end lost 4 bases, and 20 bases lay between the germline ends. CDR3 size: 15 residues. Germline CDR1 and CDR2: MNHNS and SASEGT.